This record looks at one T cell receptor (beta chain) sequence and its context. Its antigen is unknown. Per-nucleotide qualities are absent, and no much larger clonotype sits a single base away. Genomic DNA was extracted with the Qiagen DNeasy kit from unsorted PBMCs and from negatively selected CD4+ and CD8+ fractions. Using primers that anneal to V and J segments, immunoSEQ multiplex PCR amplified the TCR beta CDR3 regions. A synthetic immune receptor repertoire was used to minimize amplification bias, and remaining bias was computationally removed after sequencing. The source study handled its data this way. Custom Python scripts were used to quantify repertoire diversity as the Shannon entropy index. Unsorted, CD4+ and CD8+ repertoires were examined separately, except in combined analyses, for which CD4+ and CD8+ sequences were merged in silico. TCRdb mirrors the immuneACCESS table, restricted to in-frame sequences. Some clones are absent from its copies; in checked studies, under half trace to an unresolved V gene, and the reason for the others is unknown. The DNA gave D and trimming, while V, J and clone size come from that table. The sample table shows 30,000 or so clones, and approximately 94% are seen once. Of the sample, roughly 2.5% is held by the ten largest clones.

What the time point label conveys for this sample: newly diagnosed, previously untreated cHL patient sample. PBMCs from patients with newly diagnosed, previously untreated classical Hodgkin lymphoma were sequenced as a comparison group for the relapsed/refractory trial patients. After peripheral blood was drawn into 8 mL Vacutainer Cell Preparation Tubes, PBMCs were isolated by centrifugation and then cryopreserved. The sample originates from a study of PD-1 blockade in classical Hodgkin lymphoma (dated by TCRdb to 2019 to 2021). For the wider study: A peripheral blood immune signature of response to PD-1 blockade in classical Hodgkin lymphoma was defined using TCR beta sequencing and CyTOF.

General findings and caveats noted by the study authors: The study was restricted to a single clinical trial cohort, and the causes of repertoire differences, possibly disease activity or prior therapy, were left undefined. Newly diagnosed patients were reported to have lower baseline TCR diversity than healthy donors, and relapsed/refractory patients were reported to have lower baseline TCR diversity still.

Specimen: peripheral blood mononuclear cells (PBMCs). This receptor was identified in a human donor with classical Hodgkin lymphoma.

CDR3 region: CASRSRGSHEQYF. The nucleotide sequence is TGTGCCAGTAGGTCCCGGGGTAGTCACGAGCAGTACTTC. The rearrangement joined TRBV19 to TRBJ2-7; a weak D assignment points to TRBD2 (5 bases agree). Trimming removed 6 bases from V and 5 bases from J, leaving 14 bases between the germline ends. From its cysteine to its phenylalanine, the CDR3 spans 13 amino acids. The DNA shown is the 39-base CDR3, in frame from base 1. Taken from the germline V gene (reference sequence), the CDR1 and CDR2 loops are LNHDA and SQIVND.